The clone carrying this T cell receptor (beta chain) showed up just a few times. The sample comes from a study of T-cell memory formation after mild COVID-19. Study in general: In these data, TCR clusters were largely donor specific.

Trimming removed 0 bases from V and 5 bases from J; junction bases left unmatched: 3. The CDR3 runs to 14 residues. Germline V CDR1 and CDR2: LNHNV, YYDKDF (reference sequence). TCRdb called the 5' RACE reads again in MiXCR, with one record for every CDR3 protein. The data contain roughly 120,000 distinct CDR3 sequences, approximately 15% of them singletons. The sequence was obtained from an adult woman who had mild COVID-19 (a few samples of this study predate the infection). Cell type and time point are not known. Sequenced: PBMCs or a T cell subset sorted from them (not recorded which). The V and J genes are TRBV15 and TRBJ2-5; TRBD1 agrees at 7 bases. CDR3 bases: TGTGCCACCAGCAGAGAAGGGGGCAGGGAGACCCAGTACTTC. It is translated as CATSREGGRETQYF.